A single sample is the source of the 17 T cell receptor beta chains below, sequenced in a study of T cells in Graves' hyperthyroidism and ophthalmopathy. RNA transcripts gave rise to amplified TCR beta CDR3 regions. Carried out on the TCR CDR3, a first-round RT-PCR used the HTBI primer set. TCRdb called the multiplex PCR reads again in MiXCR, with one record for every CDR3 protein. The sample holds around 690,000 distinct CDR3 sequences, 17% seen once. Material: blood. The receptors were sampled from a man aged 50-60 years with Graves' hyperthyroidism.

This clonotype was found a few times. The chain links TRBV7-3 to TRBJ2-3; 7 bases align to TRBD2. Germline lookup yields CDR1 SGHTA and CDR2 FQGTGA. After removal of 4 bases from V and 0 bases from J, the junction contained 4 bases not matched to a gene. The CDR3 is made up of 15 amino acids. This CDR3 reads CASSYHSGSTDTQYF. The CDR3 nucleotides read TGTGCCAGCAGCTACCATAGCGGGAGCACAGATACGCAGTATTTT.

In its sample, this clonotype was seen many times. This rearrangement joins TRBV12-3 or TRBV12-4 to TRBJ1-5; 8 bases are shared with TRBD1. The ends lost 7 bases at V and 5 bases at J; junction bases unmatched: 10. The CDR3 covers 15 residues. The CDR3 sequence: CASTFSEDRDQPQHF. The CDR3 coding sequence is TGTGCCAGCACCTTCTCCGAGGACAGGGATCAGCCCCAGCATTTT.

As regards this clonotype: This likely comes from a read error, as the CDR3 has no conserved phenylalanine or tryptophan at its end. The gene calls are TRBV5-1 and TRBJ1-1; perhaps TRBD1 as D (5 bases). The V gene's germline CDR1 is SGHRS and CDR2 YFSETQ. The CDR3 loop spans 13 amino acids. Trimming removed 7 bases from V and 4 bases from J, with 14 bases in between. The CDR3 DNA follows: TGCGCCAGCTCTCAGGGTAGTTCCACTGAAGCTTTCCTT. It yields the protein CASSQGSSTEAFL.

The J gene is TRBJ1-2, the V gene TRBV28; D unresolved. Germline-derived CDR1 and CDR2 are MDHEN and SYDVKM. The V gene lost 6 bases and the J gene lost 3 bases, with 20 bases spanning the gap. The CDR3 sequence is 16 residues long. In nucleotides, the CDR3 is TGTGCCAGCAGCTCGGTTGGAGTTACGAGGGACTATGGCTACACCTTC. It codes for CASSSVGVTRDYGYTF.

This clonotype was detected only a few times. V usage is TRBV6-2 or TRBV6-3 and J usage is TRBJ2-7; TRBD2 aligns across 9 bases. After removal of 4 bases from V and 6 bases from J, the junction contained 4 bases not matched to a gene. CDR1 MNHEY and CDR2 SVGEGT come from the germline V gene. The CDR3 is 13 amino acids. The CDR3 here is CASSSGLAVEQYF. The CDR3 bases are TGTGCCAGCAGTTCGGGACTAGCAGTCGAGCAGTACTTC.

In its sample, this clonotype was seen many times. The rearrangement uses TRBV5-6 and TRBJ2-4, with TRBD2 matching 9 bases. The CDR3 covers 18 residues. V lost 0 bases and J lost 0; bases outside the gene matches: 7. Germline-derived CDR1 and CDR2 are SGHDT and YYEEEE. CDR3 sequence (DNA): TGTGCCAGCAGCTTGGATCTAGCGGGACTACTAGCCAAAAACATTCAGTACTTC. As protein: CASSLDLAGLLAKNIQYF.

The chain joins TRBV6-1 to TRBJ1-1; unclear D gene. Germline CDR1 MNHNS, CDR2 SASEGT. The ends were cut back, 10 bases at V and 0 bases at J, with 15 bases in the middle. This CDR3 has 14 residues. CDR3: CATQPDGMNTEAFF. In DNA form, the CDR3 reads TGTGCCACGCAACCCGACGGCATGAACACTGAAGCTTTCTTT.

Details on this clonotype: A much larger clone lies one base from this, so it may be a read error. The chain has TRBV30 and TRBJ2-7, with 9 bases that match TRBD1. Germline CDR1 is GTSNPN and CDR2 is SVGIG (reference sequence). V trimming: 2 bases; J trimming: 7 bases; junction bases outside the gene matches: 12. The CDR3 covers 15 residues. CDR3 amino acids: CAWSLPGQGRREQYF. Here the CDR3 DNA reads TGTGCCTGGAGTTTACCGGGACAGGGTCGACGGGAGCAGTACTTC.

This clonotype was detected many times. The chain has TRBV6-5 and TRBJ2-7, with 7 bases that match TRBD1. The length of the CDR3 is 15 residues. Germline assignment: CDR1 MNHEY and CDR2 SVGAGI. V was clipped by 0 bases and J by 2 bases; unmatched bases: 4. The CDR3 region is CASSYSRTGPYEQYF. Here the CDR3 DNA reads TGTGCCAGCAGTTACTCGCGGACAGGACCCTACGAGCAGTACTTC.

To note about this clonotype: The junction shows a germline mismatch at one end, possibly a read error. The rearrangement links TRBV20-1 to TRBJ1-4; D remains ambiguous. The CDR3 covers 14 residues. Germline CDR1 DFQATT, CDR2 SNEGSKA (reference sequence). CDR3 in amino acids: CSARDEGSQRKLIF. The CDR3 DNA is TGCAGTGCTAGAGATGAGGGCAGCCAGAGGAAACTGATTTTT.

This clonotype has at least ten counts. The chain has TRBV12-3 or TRBV12-4 and TRBJ1-1; D is uncertain. Trimming took off 5 bases at V and 8 bases at J, with 18 bases between the two ends. This CDR3 is built from 14 residues. CDR3 sequence (DNA): TGTGCCAGCAGTCAAAGGGAGGGCAGTTGGGAAGCTTTCTTT. It encodes CASSQREGSWEAFF.

The table lists this clonotype with many counts. V is TRBV6-1 and J is TRBJ2-7; D is perhaps TRBD1 (7 bases). The V gene's germline CDR1 is MNHNS and CDR2 SASEGT. This CDR3 is built from 13 residues. The V gene lost 6 bases and the J gene lost 5 bases, with 14 bases spanning the gap. CDR3 nucleotide sequence: TGTGCCAGCAGGCATACAGGGGAGGACGAGCAGTACTTC. Amino acids: CASRHTGEDEQYF.

This clonotype was found many times. The rearrangement links TRBV7-9 to TRBJ1-1; D gene uncertain. Per germline, CDR1 SEHNR and CDR2 FQNEAQ (reference sequence). This CDR3 is 17 amino acids long. V was shortened by 5 bases and J by 1 base, with 20 bases between the two germline ends. The CDR3 region is CASSRPLVQESNTEAFF. The CDR3 DNA reads as TGTGCCAGCAGCCGACCCTTGGTCCAGGAATCGAACACTGAAGCTTTCTTT.

This clonotype was seen many times. The chain joins TRBV7-9 to TRBJ2-7; possibly TRBD1 for D (5 bases). This CDR3 is 13 amino acids long. CDR1 and CDR2 from the germline V gene are SEHNR and FQNEAQ (reference sequence). V was cut by 0 bases and J by 5 bases, with 8 bases left in between. The CDR3: CASSLAKGHEQYF. For the CDR3, the DNA is TGTGCCAGCAGCTTAGCGAAGGGGCACGAGCAGTACTTC.

This clonotype has ten or more counts. The chain has TRBV2 and TRBJ2-7; 8 bases are shared with TRBD2. With 6 bases clipped from V and 3 bases from J, the junction kept 13 bases outside the gene matches. The CDR3 has 16 residues. CDR1 is SNHLY and CDR2 is FYNNEI in the germline V gene. The CDR3 region has the DNA TGTGCCAGCAGCACTCGAGTAGCGGGAACTCTCTACGAGCAGTACTTC. This translates into CASSTRVAGTLYEQYF.

This clonotype has ten or more counts. The DNA for the CDR3 is TGTGCCAGCAGCTTAGGGCAGGGACCTCTCGAAAAACTGTTTTTT. It encodes CASSLGQGPLEKLFF. The rearrangement uses TRBV7-9 and TRBJ1-4, with D perhaps TRBD1 (5 bases). From germline, CDR1 is SEHNR and CDR2 FQNEAQ (reference sequence). Trimming removed 1 base from V and 8 bases from J, with 14 bases in between. The CDR3 totals 15 residues.

The chain couples TRBV14 to TRBJ2-3, with 10 positions matching TRBD2. CDR3 size: 16 residues. Per the germline V gene, CDR1 is SGHDN and CDR2 is FVKESK. V lost 0 bases and J lost 3; bases outside the gene matches: 3. This chain's CDR3 is CASSQEWTSGTDTQYF. For the CDR3, the DNA is TGTGCCAGCAGCCAAGAGTGGACTAGCGGAACAGATACGCAGTATTTT.